The clone carrying this T cell receptor (beta chain) was seen just once. No antigen is known for it. These data belong to a study of cytomegalovirus exposure and HLA in healthy donors. Looking at the study overall: Drawn from HLA-typed donors, roughly 87 million unique TCRs were held in an early data release.

Although they were nominally healthy when sampled, donors likely had unrecorded immune exposures. The PCR ran on 60 Vbeta and 13 Jbeta primers. Repertoires were generated with immunoSEQ multiplex PCR, while TCRdb's copy carries only in-frame clones and drops some. This sample has 150,000 to 200,000 clones, with approximately 84% found just once. After removal of 1 base from V and 8 bases from J, the junction contained 11 bases not matched to a gene. This CDR3 spans 17 amino acids. Germline V lookup: CDR1 LNHNV, CDR2 YYDKDF (reference sequence). Study-wide findings and caveats: In vitro checks showed that a few CMV-associated chains really do target CMV antigens. Data from an earlier analysis indicated that most TCR beta V segments were productive either about 87% or about 30% of the time.

Sequencing was performed on PBMCs. The sequence derives from a man between 18 and 29 years old in good health and CMV-seronegative. The chain uses TRBV15 and TRBJ2-1, with 10 positions matching TRBD1. The CDR3 region has the DNA TGTGCCACCAGCAGAGGAGCTTCCGGGACAGGGGATCATGAGCAGTTCTTC. Translated: CATSRGASGTGDHEQFF.